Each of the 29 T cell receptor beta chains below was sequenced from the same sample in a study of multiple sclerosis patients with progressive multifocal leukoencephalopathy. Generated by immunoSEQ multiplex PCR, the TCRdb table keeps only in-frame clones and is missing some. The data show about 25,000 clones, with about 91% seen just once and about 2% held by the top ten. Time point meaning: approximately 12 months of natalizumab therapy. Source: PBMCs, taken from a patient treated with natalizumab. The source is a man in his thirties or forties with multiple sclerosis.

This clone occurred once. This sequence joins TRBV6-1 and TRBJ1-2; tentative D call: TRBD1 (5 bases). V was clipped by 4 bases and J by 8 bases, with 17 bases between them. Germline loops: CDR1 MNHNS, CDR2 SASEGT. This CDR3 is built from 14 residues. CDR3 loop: CASSADSKGMGYTF. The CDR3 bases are TGTGCCAGCAGTGCAGACAGCAAGGGGATGGGCTACACCTTC.

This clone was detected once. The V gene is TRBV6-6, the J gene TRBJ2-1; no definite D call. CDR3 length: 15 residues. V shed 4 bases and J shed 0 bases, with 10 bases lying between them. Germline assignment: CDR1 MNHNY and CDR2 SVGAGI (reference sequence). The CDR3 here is CASSSPVSSYNEQFF. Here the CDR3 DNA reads TGTGCCAGCAGTTCCCCAGTGAGCTCCTACAATGAGCAGTTCTTC.

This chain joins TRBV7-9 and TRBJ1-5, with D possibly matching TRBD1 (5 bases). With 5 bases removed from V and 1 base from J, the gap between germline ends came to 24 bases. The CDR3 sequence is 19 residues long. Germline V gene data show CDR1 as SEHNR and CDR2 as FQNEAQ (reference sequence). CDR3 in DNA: TGTGCCAGCAGCCCGGGAACGGCAGGGAGGGATATAAGCAATCAGCCCCAGCATTTT. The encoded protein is CASSPGTAGRDISNQPQHF.

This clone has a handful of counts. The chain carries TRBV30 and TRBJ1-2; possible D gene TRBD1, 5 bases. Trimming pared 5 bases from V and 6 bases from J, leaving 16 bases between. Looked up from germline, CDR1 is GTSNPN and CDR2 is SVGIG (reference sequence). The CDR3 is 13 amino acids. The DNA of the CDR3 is TGTGCCTGGGGGGCGCCGGGGTCGCATGGCTACACCTTC. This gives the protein CAWGAPGSHGYTF.

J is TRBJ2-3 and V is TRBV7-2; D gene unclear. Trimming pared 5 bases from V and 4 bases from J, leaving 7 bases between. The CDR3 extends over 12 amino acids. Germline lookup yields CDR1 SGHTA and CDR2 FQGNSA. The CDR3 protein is CASSPNPDTQYF. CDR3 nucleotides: TGTGCCAGCAGCCCCAACCCAGATACGCAGTATTTT.

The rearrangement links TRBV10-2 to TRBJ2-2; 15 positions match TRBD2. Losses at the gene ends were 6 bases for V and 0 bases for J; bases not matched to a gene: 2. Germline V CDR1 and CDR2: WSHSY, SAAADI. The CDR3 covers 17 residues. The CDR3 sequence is CASSRTSGRANTGELFF. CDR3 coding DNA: TGCGCCAGCAGCCGGACTAGCGGGAGGGCGAACACCGGGGAGCTGTTTTTT.

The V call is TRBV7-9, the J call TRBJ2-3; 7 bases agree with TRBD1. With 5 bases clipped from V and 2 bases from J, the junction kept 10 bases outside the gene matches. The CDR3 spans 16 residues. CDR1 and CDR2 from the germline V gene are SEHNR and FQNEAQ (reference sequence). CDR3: CASSRFGTENTDTQYF. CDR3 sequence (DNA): TGTGCCAGCAGCCGTTTCGGGACAGAGAACACAGATACGCAGTATTTT.

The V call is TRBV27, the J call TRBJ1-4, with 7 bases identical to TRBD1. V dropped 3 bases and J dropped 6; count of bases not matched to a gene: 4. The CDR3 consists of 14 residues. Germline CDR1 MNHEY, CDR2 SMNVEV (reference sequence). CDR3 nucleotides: TGTGCCAGCAGTTTTAGAGGGGGCGATGAAAAACTGTTTTTT. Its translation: CASSFRGGDEKLFF.

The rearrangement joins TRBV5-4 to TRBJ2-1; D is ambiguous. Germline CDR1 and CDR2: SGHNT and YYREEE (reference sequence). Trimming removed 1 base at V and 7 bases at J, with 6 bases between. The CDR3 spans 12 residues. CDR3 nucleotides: TGTGCCAGCAGCTTGCGGCTGAATGAGCAGTTCTTC. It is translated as CASSLRLNEQFF.

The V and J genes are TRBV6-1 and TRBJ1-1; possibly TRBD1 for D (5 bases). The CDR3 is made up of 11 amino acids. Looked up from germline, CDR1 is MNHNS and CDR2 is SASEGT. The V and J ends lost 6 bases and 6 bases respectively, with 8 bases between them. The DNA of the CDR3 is TGTGCCAGCAGACAGGTGGCTGAAGCTTTCTTT. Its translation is CASRQVAEAFF.

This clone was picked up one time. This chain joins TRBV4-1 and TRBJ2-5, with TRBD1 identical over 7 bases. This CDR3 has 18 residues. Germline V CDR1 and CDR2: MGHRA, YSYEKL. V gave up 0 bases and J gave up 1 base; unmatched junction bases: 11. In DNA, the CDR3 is TGCGCCAGCAGCCAAGATCTGGGGGTAGGGGGCCGCCAAGAGACCCAGTACTTC. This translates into CASSQDLGVGGRQETQYF.

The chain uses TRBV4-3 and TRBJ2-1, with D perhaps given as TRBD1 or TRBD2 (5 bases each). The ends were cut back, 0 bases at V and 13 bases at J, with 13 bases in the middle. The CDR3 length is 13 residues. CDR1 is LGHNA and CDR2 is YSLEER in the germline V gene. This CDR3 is CASSQDEGTVQFF. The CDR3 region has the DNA TGCGCCAGCAGCCAAGACGAGGGGACGGTCCAGTTCTTC.

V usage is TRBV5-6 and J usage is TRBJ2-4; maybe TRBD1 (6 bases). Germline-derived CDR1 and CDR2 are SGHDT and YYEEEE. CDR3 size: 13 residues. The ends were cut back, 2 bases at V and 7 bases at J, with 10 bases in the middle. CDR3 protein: CASSFRDTNIQYF. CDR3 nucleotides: TGTGCCAGCAGCTTCCGGGACACTAACATTCAGTACTTC.

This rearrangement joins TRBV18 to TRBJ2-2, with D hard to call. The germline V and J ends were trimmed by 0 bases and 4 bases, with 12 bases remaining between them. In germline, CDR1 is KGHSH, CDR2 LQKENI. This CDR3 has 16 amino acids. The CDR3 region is CASSPPSGHGTGELFF. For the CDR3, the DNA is TGTGCCAGCTCACCACCGTCCGGGCATGGCACCGGGGAGCTGTTTTTT.

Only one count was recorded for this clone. In nucleotides, the CDR3 is TGTGCCATCAGTGAGCTGGGGGCGAGAGAAAAACTGTTTTTT. This gives the protein CAISELGAREKLFF. The chain links TRBV10-3 to TRBJ1-4; D is possibly TRBD1 (6 bases). V was clipped by 2 bases and J by 8 bases, with 12 bases between them. This CDR3 is 14 amino acids long. Germline CDR1 reads ENHRY; CDR2 reads SYGVKD.

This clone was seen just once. The CDR3 here is CASSLARSSGNTIYF. The CDR3 DNA sequence: TGTGCCAGCAGCTTAGCCCGCAGCTCTGGAAACACCATATATTTT. The gene calls are TRBV11-3 and TRBJ1-3, with D hard to call. The CDR3 runs 15 residues. Germline V gene lookup returns CDR1 SGHNT and CDR2 YENEEA. V lost 1 base to trimming and J lost 0 bases, with 7 bases between them.

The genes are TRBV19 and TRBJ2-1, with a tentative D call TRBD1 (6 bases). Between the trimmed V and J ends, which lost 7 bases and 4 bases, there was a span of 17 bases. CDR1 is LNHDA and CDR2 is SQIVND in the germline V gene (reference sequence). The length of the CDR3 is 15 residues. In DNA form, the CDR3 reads TGTGCCAGTAAGCCTACAGGTCAGGGGTACAATGAGCAGTTCTTC. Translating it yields CASKPTGQGYNEQFF.

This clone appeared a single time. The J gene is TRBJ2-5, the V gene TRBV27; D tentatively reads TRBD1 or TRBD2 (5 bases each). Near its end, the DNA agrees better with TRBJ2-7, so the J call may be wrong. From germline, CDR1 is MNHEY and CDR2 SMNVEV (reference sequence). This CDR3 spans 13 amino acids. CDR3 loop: CASSLFPGTEQYF. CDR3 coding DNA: TGTGCCAGCAGTTTATTTCCAGGGACCGAGCAGTACTTC.

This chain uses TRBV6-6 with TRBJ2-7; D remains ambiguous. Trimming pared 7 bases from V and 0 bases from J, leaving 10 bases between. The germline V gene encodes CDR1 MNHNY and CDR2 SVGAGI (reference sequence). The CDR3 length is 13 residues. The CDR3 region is CASNRAGSYEQYV. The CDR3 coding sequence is TGTGCCAGCAACCGGGCAGGCTCCTACGAGCAGTACGTC.

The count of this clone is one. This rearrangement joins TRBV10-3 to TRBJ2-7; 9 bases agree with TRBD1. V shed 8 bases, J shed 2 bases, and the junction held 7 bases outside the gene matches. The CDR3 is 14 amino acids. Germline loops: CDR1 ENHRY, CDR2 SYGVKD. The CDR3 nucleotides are TGTGCCATCGGAAGGACAGGGGAAGCCTACGAGCAGTACTTC. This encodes CAIGRTGEAYEQYF.

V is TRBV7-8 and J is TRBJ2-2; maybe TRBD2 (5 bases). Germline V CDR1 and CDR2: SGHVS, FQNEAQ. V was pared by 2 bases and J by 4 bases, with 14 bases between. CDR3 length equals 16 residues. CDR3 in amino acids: CASSLLLEGGTGELFF. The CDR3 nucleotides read TGTGCCAGCAGCTTATTACTAGAAGGCGGCACCGGGGAGCTGTTTTTT. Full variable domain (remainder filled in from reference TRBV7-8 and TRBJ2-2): GAGVSQSPRYKVAKRGQDVALRCDPISGHVSLFWYQQALGQGPEFLTYFQNEAQLDKSGLPSDRFFAERPEGSVSTLKIQRTQQEDSAVYLCASSLLLEGGTGELFFGEGSRLTVL.

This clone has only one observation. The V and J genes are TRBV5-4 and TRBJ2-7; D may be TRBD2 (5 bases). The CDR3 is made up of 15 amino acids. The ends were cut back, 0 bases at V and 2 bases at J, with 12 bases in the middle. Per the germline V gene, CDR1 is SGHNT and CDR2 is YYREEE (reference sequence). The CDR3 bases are TGTGCCAGCAGCTTGGATCCAGCGGCGACCTACGAGCAGTACTTC. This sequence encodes CASSLDPAATYEQYF.

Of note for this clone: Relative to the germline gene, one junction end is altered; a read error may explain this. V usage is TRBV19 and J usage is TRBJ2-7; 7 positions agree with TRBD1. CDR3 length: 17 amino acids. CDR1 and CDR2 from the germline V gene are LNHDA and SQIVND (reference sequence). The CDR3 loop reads CASSTLPGQESSYEQYF. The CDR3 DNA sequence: TGTGCCAGCAGTACCCTTCCCGGACAGGAAAGCTCCTACGAGCAGTACTTC.

The CDR3 sequence: CASSRDPGQPQHF. CDR3 nucleotides: TGTGCCAGTAGTAGGGACCCTGGACAGCCCCAGCATTTT. The chain is built from TRBV19 and TRBJ1-5; D may be TRBD1 (5 bases). CDR1 is LNHDA, CDR2 SQIVND, per germline (reference sequence). Trimming left V 4 bases short and J 7 bases short, with 11 bases between. This CDR3 comprises 13 residues. The whole variable domain, filled in from reference TRBV19 and TRBJ1-5, reads DGGITQSPKYLFRKEGQNVTLSCEQNLNHDAMYWYRQDPGQGLRLIYYSQIVNDFQKGDIAEGYSVSREKKESFPLTVTSAQKNPTAFYLCASSRDPGQPQHFGDGTRLSIL.

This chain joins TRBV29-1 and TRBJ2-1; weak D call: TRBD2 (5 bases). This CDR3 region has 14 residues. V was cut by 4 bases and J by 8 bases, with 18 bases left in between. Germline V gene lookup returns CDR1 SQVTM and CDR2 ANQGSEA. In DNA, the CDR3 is TGCAGCGTTGTTAGGGTCCGGGGTAAGGATGAGCAGTTCTTC. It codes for CSVVRVRGKDEQFF.

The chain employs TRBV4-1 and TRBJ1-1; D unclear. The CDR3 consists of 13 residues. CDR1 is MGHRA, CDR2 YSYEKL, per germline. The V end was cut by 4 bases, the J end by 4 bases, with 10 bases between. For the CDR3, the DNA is TGCGCCAGCAGCCCCGGGCGGAGCACTGAAGCTTTCTTT. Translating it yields CASSPGRSTEAFF.

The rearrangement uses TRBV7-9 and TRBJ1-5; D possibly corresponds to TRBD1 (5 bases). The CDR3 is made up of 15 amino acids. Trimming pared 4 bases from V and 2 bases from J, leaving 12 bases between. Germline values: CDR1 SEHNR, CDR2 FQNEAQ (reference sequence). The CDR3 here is CASSSPGHGNQPQHF. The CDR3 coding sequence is TGTGCCAGCAGCTCACCAGGGCACGGCAATCAGCCCCAGCATTTT.

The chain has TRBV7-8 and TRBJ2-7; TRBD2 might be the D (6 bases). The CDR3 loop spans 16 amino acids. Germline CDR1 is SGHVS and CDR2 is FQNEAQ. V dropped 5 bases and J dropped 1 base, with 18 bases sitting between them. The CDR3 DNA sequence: TGTGCCAGCAGCGCGGGGAGAAACAGCGGATCCTACGAGCAGTACGTC. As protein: CASSAGRNSGSYEQYV.

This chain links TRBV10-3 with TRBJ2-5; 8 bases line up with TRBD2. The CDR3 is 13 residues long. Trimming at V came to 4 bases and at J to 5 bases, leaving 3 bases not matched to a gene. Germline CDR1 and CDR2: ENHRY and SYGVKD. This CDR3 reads CAISASGGETQYF. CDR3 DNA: TGTGCCATCAGTGCGTCGGGGGGGGAGACCCAGTACTTC.